The 30 T cell receptor beta chains below all came from one sample that was sequenced in a study of T-cell reconstitution after alpha-beta-depleted transplantation in children listed by TCRdb under 2016. The treatment or condition label of this sample denotes: allogeneic hematopoietic cell transplantation with graft depleted of TCRalphabeta T cells and CD19 B cells. Libraries came from PCR. The data were produced on an Illumina HiSeq 2500. TCR library preparation used molecular barcoding, with unique molecular identifiers applied to normalize quantification of the TCRbeta repertoire. Starting from the raw public reads, TCRdb applied fastp trimming at Q25, assembled clones with MiXCR and retained in-frame beta chains. Records with the same CDR3 protein are collapsed into one entry carrying the most frequent genes and DNA. This sample has a few hundred thousand distinct CDR3 sequences in its table, and about 9.5% of those were observed once. 7.5% of the sample comes from the top ten.

The sequenced sample was PBMCs, obtained before TCRalphabeta/CD19-depleted stem cell transplant. The origin of the receptors is a boy under three years old with acute myeloid leukemia, due to receive a stem cell transplant.

This clonotype showed up many times. This chain connects TRBV5-1 to TRBJ1-1; D is possibly TRBD1 (6 bases). Trimming shortened V by 1 base and J by 0 bases, and 10 bases separated the two germline ends. The germline V gene encodes CDR1 SGHRS and CDR2 YFSETQ. This CDR3 spans 15 amino acids. CDR3 nucleotide sequence: TGCGCCAGCAGCTTGTCTGGGGGCTTGAACACTGAAGCTTTCTTT. Translation gives CASSLSGGLNTEAFF.

This clonotype showed up many times. The J gene is TRBJ2-7, the V gene TRBV20-1; D call uncertain. The CDR3 runs 13 residues. V shed 5 bases and J shed 0 bases, with 11 bases lying between them. CDR1 and CDR2 (germline): DFQATT, SNEGSKA (reference sequence). The CDR3 DNA reads TGCAGTGCTGACCCCCCCCGCTCCTACGAGCAGTACTTC. It translates to CSADPPRSYEQYF.

In this sample, this clonotype turned up many times. The CDR3 nucleotides are TGTGCCAGCAGTCGGCGGGGAAGTTGGTATGGCTACACCTTC. It encodes CASSRRGSWYGYTF. The chain is built from TRBV3-1 and TRBJ1-2; D is uncertain. The V end lost 6 bases, the J end lost 5 bases, and 16 bases lay between the germline ends. Germline CDR1 reads LGHDT; CDR2 reads YNNKEL (reference sequence). This CDR3 comprises 14 residues.

Ten or more counts support this clonotype. The chain combines TRBV20-1 with TRBJ2-5; 7 bases are shared with TRBD1. CDR1 is DFQATT, CDR2 SNEGSKA, per germline (reference sequence). The V and J ends lost 5 bases and 3 bases, in that order; junction bases with no gene match: 6. CDR3 length: 13 residues. The CDR3 DNA reads TGCAGTGCTTACTTAACAGGGGAAGAGACCCAGTACTTC. Translation: CSAYLTGEETQYF.

This clonotype was seen many times. The chain couples TRBV6-5 to TRBJ1-2; D unresolved. V was pared by 2 bases and J by 6 bases, with 13 bases between. The CDR3 has 14 amino acids. CDR1 is MNHEY, CDR2 SVGAGI, per germline. CDR3 amino acids: CASSYDYSRDGYTF. In nucleotides, the CDR3 is TGTGCCAGCAGTTACGACTACAGTAGAGATGGCTACACCTTC.

This clonotype was found many times. The J gene is TRBJ2-2, the V gene TRBV4-1; D is unresolved. The germline CDR1 and CDR2 sequences are MGHRA and YSYEKL. The germline V and J ends were trimmed by 0 bases and 5 bases, with 13 bases remaining between them. The CDR3 is 16 residues long. CDR3: CASSQEPRWATGELFF. For the CDR3, the DNA is TGCGCCAGCAGCCAAGAACCCAGGTGGGCGACCGGGGAGCTGTTTTTT.

Ten or more counts support this clonotype. V is TRBV20-1 and J is TRBJ2-3, with TRBD2 matching over 9 bases. J gave up 5 bases and V 3 bases, and 6 bases lay outside the gene matches. CDR1 and CDR2 from the germline V gene are DFQATT and SNEGSKA (reference sequence). There are 14 residues in the CDR3. CDR3 bases: TGCAGTGCTAGCCTAGCGGGAAGGGGAGATACGCAGTATTTT. It translates to CSASLAGRGDTQYF.

This clonotype appeared many times. The chain couples TRBV24-1 to TRBJ1-5; 7 bases map to TRBD1. CDR1 KGHDR and CDR2 SFDVKD come from the germline V gene. Trimming cost V 10 bases and J 0 bases; bases outside gene matches: 2. The CDR3 is 13 residues long. CDR3 sequence: CATGQNSNQPQHF. CDR3 sequence (DNA): TGTGCCACGGGACAGAATAGCAATCAGCCCCAGCATTTT.

This clonotype was counted at least ten times. The chain has TRBV7-9 and TRBJ2-7, with 7 bases matching TRBD1. Germline values: CDR1 SEHNR, CDR2 FQNEAQ (reference sequence). There are 13 residues in the CDR3. Germline trimming cut 3 bases from V and 2 bases from J; bases unmatched to any gene: 1. The CDR3 spells CASSLTGTYEQYF. The CDR3 nucleotides are TGTGCCAGCAGCTTGACAGGGACCTACGAGCAGTACTTC.

In this sample, this clonotype turned up many times. The chain employs TRBV2 and TRBJ2-2; D remains unclear. Between the trimmed V and J ends, which lost 2 bases and 10 bases, there was a span of 14 bases. Germline CDR1 SNHLY, CDR2 FYNNEI. The CDR3 is 14 amino acids. The CDR3 DNA sequence: TGTGCCAGCAGTGAAAGAGTGGCAGAGAAGGAGCTGTTTTTT. This codes for CASSERVAEKELFF. Using reference TRBV2 and TRBJ2-2 for the parts outside the CDR3, the full variable domain is EPEVTQTPSHQVTQMGQEVILRCVPISNHLYFYWYRQILGQKVEFLVSFYNNEISEKSEIFDDQFSVERPDGSNFTLKIRSTKLEDSAMYFCASSERVAEKELFFGEGSRLTVL.

This clonotype was found many times. The CDR3 protein is CASSPPLERLSGANVLTF. Here the CDR3 DNA reads TGTGCCAGCAGCCCACCCTTAGAGCGGCTCTCTGGGGCCAACGTCCTGACTTTC. This rearrangement joins TRBV28 to TRBJ2-6; D is possibly TRBD2 (5 bases). The CDR3 extends over 18 amino acids. CDR1 and CDR2 from the germline V gene are MDHEN and SYDVKM. V lost 6 bases, J lost 0 bases, and 18 bases lay in between. Complete variable domain (other parts from reference TRBV28 and TRBJ2-6): DVKVTQSSRYLVKRTGEKVFLECVQDMDHENMFWYRQDPGLGLRLIYFSYDVKMKEKGDIPEGYSVSREKKERFSLILESASTNQTSMYLCASSPPLERLSGANVLTFGAGSRLTVL.

This clonotype was seen repeatedly, ten times or more. The rearrangement links TRBV7-2 to TRBJ2-5; 11 bases fit TRBD2. Per the germline V gene, CDR1 is SGHTA and CDR2 is FQGNSA. The CDR3 covers 17 residues. V lost 0 bases to trimming and J lost 2 bases; unmatched junction nucleotides: 5. The CDR3 region is CASSLALLAGVQETQYF. The CDR3 nucleotides are TGTGCCAGCAGCTTAGCCCTACTAGCGGGGGTACAAGAGACCCAGTACTTC.

This clonotype was seen many times. V gene TRBV25-1 combines with J gene TRBJ2-3; D unresolved. The germline V gene has CDR1 MGHDK and CDR2 SYGVNS. This CDR3 is built from 15 residues. Trimming stripped 2 bases from V and 4 bases from J, with 13 bases between. The CDR3 sequence: CASSERLVGADTQYF. The CDR3, as DNA: TGTGCCAGCAGTGAAAGATTAGTAGGCGCAGATACGCAGTATTTT.

This clonotype was observed at least ten times. The chain uses TRBV15 and TRBJ1-3, with D maybe TRBD1 (5 bases). CDR3 length: 16 amino acids. The V and J ends lost 3 bases and 3 bases respectively, with 15 bases between them. The germline V gene encodes CDR1 LNHNV and CDR2 YYDKDF (reference sequence). CDR3 sequence reads: CATSRGGRQLGNTIYF. The DNA for the CDR3 is TGTGCCACCAGCAGGGGCGGGAGACAGCTTGGAAACACCATATATTTT.

This clonotype appeared many times. The rearrangement uses TRBV7-3 and TRBJ2-1; 13 nucleotides agree with TRBD2. V dropped 0 bases and J dropped 7; count of bases not matched to a gene: 3. This CDR3 spans 16 amino acids. Looked up from germline, CDR1 is SGHTA and CDR2 is FQGTGA. CDR3 protein: CASSLTGTSGKNEQFF. In DNA form, the CDR3 reads TGTGCCAGCAGCTTAACGGGGACTAGCGGGAAGAATGAGCAGTTCTTC. The variable domain in full, with the rest retrieved from reference TRBV7-3 and TRBJ2-1, is GAGVSQTPSNKVTEKGKYVELRCDPISGHTALYWYRQSLGQGPEFLIYFQGTGAADDSGLPNDRFFAVRPEGSVSTLKIQRTERGDSAVYLCASSLTGTSGKNEQFFGPGTRLTVL.

This clonotype was counted at least ten times. The chain couples TRBV3-1 to TRBJ1-6; D remains unclear. V lost 3 bases, J lost 8 bases, and 11 bases lay in between. Looked up from germline, CDR1 is LGHDT and CDR2 is YNNKEL (reference sequence). There are 14 residues in the CDR3. DNA for the CDR3: TGTGCCAGCAGCCACGACACCCGGGATTCACCCCTCCACTTT. This codes for CASSHDTRDSPLHF.

This clonotype was observed many times. This sequence joins TRBV20-1 and TRBJ2-5; tentatively, D is TRBD2 (5 bases). Trimming took 2 bases from V and 1 from J, leaving 11 bases between them. The CDR3 runs 14 residues. The germline gives CDR1 DFQATT, CDR2 SNEGSKA (reference sequence). The CDR3 reads CSARISGIQETQYF. CDR3 nucleotide sequence: TGCAGTGCTAGAATATCCGGGATCCAAGAGACCCAGTACTTC.

This clonotype was seen many times. The J gene is TRBJ2-1, the V gene TRBV7-9; TRBD2 aligns across 9 bases. V lost 3 bases and J lost 4; bases outside the gene matches: 10. In germline, CDR1 is SEHNR, CDR2 FQNEAQ (reference sequence). CDR3 size: 17 residues. This CDR3 reads CASSLDLGTSRYNEQFF. For the CDR3, the DNA is TGTGCCAGCAGCTTGGACCTAGGGACTAGCAGATACAATGAGCAGTTCTTC.

This clonotype was seen repeatedly, ten times or more. The rearrangement links TRBV12-3 or TRBV12-4 to TRBJ2-4; D unresolved. V lost 2 bases and J 0 bases, leaving 5 bases between the germline ends. The length of the CDR3 is 14 residues. CDR3 coding DNA: TGTGCCAGCAGTTTACGGCTAGCCAAAAACATTCAGTACTTC. Translation gives CASSLRLAKNIQYF.

This clonotype was seen many times. DNA for the CDR3: TGTGCCAGCAGCTTAGGTCCAACGCTAGCGACTAAGAGGTCCTACGAGCAGTACTTC. It codes for CASSLGPTLATKRSYEQYF. V is TRBV11-1 and J is TRBJ2-7; weak D call: TRBD2 (6 bases). The germline V gene has CDR1 SGHAT and CDR2 FQDESV (reference sequence). V dropped 1 base and J dropped 1 base, with 23 bases sitting between them. The CDR3 length is 19 residues.

This clonotype was counted a few times. The chain combines TRBV28 with TRBJ2-7; 10 bases match TRBD1. The germline gives CDR1 MDHEN, CDR2 SYDVKM. The length of the CDR3 is 14 residues. V shed 6 bases and J 4 bases; nucleotides not matched to a gene: 6. CDR3 sequence reads: CASRGTGEGYEQYF. The CDR3 nucleotides read TGTGCCAGCAGGGGGACAGGGGAAGGTTACGAGCAGTACTTC.

The table lists this clonotype with many counts. The V call is TRBV14, the J call TRBJ2-1; D not resolved. CDR3 size: 14 residues. The V end lost 2 bases, the J end lost 2 bases, and 7 bases lay between the germline ends. Germline CDR1 reads SGHDN; CDR2 reads FVKESK. Here the CDR3 reads CASSQKRTYNEQFF. The CDR3 DNA reads TGTGCCAGCAGCCAAAAGCGAACCTACAATGAGCAGTTCTTC.

This clonotype showed up many times. The chain has TRBV28 and TRBJ2-7; D uncertain. The CDR3 is 14 amino acids. Trimming pared 6 bases from V and 3 bases from J, leaving 15 bases between. In germline, CDR1 is MDHEN, CDR2 SYDVKM. This chain's CDR3 is CASSPKNTFYEQYF. The CDR3 DNA sequence: TGTGCCAGCAGCCCCAAAAACACTTTCTACGAGCAGTACTTC.

There are many counts of this clonotype. The chain employs TRBV25-1 and TRBJ2-1, with TRBD2 identical over 11 bases. V lost 1 base, J lost 1 base, and 6 bases stayed unmatched. The CDR3 consists of 18 residues. CDR1 MGHDK and CDR2 SYGVNS come from the germline V gene. The DNA for the CDR3 is TGTGCCAGCAGTGAATCCCTAATAGCGGGAGGGTCCTACAATGAGCAGTTCTTC. This sequence encodes CASSESLIAGGSYNEQFF. Drawing the rest from reference TRBV25-1 and TRBJ2-1, the complete variable domain is EADIYQTPRYLVIGTGKKITLECSQTMGHDKMYWYQQDPGMELHLIHYSYGVNSTEKGDLSSESTVSRIRTEHFPLTLESARPSHTSQYLCASSESLIAGGSYNEQFFGPGTRLTVL.

This clonotype has ten or more counts. V is TRBV7-9 and J is TRBJ2-7; 7 bases match TRBD1. Germline V gene sequence: CDR1 SEHNR, CDR2 FQNEAQ (reference sequence). The CDR3 covers 15 residues. V shed 4 bases, J shed 4 bases, and the junction held 10 bases outside the gene matches. Here the CDR3 reads CASSYLPTTGYEQYF. In nucleotides, the CDR3 is TGTGCCAGCAGCTATCTACCTACGACAGGGTACGAGCAGTACTTC.

In this sample, this clonotype turned up many times. V is TRBV9 and J is TRBJ2-5; 8 nucleotides agree with TRBD1. The CDR3 runs 13 residues. The V and J ends lost 3 bases and 4 bases, in that order; junction bases with no gene match: 2. Looked up from germline, CDR1 is SGDLS and CDR2 is YYNGEE. In nucleotides, the CDR3 is TGTGCCAGCAGCGCAGGGGGCCGAGAGACCCAGTACTTC. Encoded protein: CASSAGGRETQYF.

Concerning this clonotype itself: This clone may be a read error of a much larger clone one base away. The rearrangement uses TRBV20-1 and TRBJ1-5, with D perhaps matching TRBD1 (5 bases). CDR1 DFQATT and CDR2 SNEGSKA come from the germline V gene (reference sequence). Trimming removed 3 bases at V and 3 bases at J, with 9 bases between. The CDR3 sequence is 13 residues long. The DNA for the CDR3 is TGCAGTGCTAGTTGGGGGAACAATCAGCCCCAGCATTTT. Residues: CSASWGNNQPQHF.

This clonotype occurred many times. The rearrangement joins TRBV3-1 to TRBJ2-5; tentative D call: TRBD1 (6 bases). This CDR3 is 15 amino acids long. Germline values: CDR1 LGHDT, CDR2 YNNKEL (reference sequence). The ends were cut back, 0 bases at V and 5 bases at J, with 13 bases in the middle. In DNA, the CDR3 is TGTGCCAGCAGCCAAGATGTGGCAGGGGAGGAGACCCAGTACTTC. The encoded protein is CASSQDVAGEETQYF.

This clonotype showed up many times. The chain has TRBV12-3 or TRBV12-4 and TRBJ2-7; 7 bases map to TRBD1. The CDR3 runs to 14 residues. V shed 6 bases and J 2 bases; nucleotides not matched to a gene: 7. CDR3 DNA: TGTGCCAGCAGCGCCGGGACAGCTACCTACGAGCAGTACTTC. Protein sequence: CASSAGTATYEQYF.

The chain is built from TRBV11-1 and TRBJ2-5, with TRBD1 matching over 7 bases. The ends lost 1 base at V and 5 bases at J; junction bases unmatched: 7. CDR3 length: 15 amino acids. Germline CDR1 and CDR2: SGHAT and FQDESV (reference sequence). The CDR3 DNA reads TGTGCCAGCAGCTTAGAGGGGGCGAGGTGGGAGACCCAGTACTTC. It translates to CASSLEGARWETQYF.